The source of this T cell receptor (beta chain) is a study of graft-versus-host responses after intestinal transplantation. At the level of the study: Grafts were multivisceral, liver-intestinal, or isolated intestinal. For two to three years after anti-thymocyte globulin induction, all recipients took tacrolimus and steroids.

A word on this clone: As yet, its antigen is unknown.

Data came from immunoSEQ multiplex PCR; TCRdb stores just in-frame clones and leaves some out. The sample carries roughly 81,000 clones, roughly four fifths recorded once. Findings and limits, study-wide: The presence of high graft-versus-host to host-versus-graft clonal ratios in allografts characterized patients with graft-donor T cell macrochimerism. Early post-transplant HvG declines showed an association with peak circulating GvH clone levels.

The CDR3 sequence is 13 residues long. Germline CDR1 is SGHTA and CDR2 is FQGNSA. Germline trimming cut 5 bases from V and 3 bases from J; bases unmatched to any gene: 2. Sequenced material: unstimulated CD4+ T cells sorted from spleen or lymph node cells, taken before intestinal transplant. This chain uses TRBV7-2 with TRBJ2-5; 8 nucleotides match TRBD2. The TCR was taken from a human donor who received an intestinal transplant. The CDR3 bases are TGTGCCAGCAGCCGGGGGGGGGAAGAGACCCAGTACTTC. Translation gives CASSRGGEETQYF.